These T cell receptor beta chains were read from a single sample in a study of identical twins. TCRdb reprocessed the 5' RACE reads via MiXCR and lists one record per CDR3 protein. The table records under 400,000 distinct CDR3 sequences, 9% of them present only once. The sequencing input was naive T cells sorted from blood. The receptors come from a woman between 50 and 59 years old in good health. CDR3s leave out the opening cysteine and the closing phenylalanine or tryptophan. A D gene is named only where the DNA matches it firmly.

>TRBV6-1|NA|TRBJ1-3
ASSVSGNGNTIY
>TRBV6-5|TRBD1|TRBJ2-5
ASSGQGGEETQY
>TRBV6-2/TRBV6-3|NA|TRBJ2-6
ASSFDTSGANVLT
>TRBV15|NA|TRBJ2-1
ATSRVLSEQF
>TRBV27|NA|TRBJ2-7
ASGGAESSYEQY
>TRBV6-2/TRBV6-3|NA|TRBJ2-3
ASSYVRADTQY
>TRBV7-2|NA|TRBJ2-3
ASTLSIPGTDTQY
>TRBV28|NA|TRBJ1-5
ASTIQGPANQPQH
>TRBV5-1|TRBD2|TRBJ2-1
ASNNQWAGGYNEQF
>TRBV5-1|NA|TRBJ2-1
ASSLASARHNEQF
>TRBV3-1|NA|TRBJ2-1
ASTSRERSSYNEQF
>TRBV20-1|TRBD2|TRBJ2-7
SVPGLAGGSYEQY
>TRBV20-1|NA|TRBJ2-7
SARVGKTYEQY
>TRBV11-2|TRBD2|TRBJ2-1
ASSSLGLATNQF
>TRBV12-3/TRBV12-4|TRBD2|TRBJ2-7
ASGLTSGAYEQY
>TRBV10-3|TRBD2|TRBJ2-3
AISGGTTSEGKDTQY
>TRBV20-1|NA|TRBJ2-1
SARDSGGRYNEQF
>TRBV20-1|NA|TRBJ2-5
SVLDLRAQETQY
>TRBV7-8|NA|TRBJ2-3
ASSLFRTPRRVYTQY
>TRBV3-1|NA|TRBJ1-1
ASSQGLGLNTEAF
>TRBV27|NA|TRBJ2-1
ASSFLPGQHNEQF
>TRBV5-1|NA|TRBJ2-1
ASSLPSAGSNEQF
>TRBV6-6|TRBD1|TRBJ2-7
ASTGQSSYEQY
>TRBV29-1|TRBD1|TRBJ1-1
SVEVQGDTEAF
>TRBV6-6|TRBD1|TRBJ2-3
ASRQGQSSTDTQY
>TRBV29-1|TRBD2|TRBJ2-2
SVFGTSGTGELF